The clone carrying this T cell receptor beta chain occurred a few times. Antigen: not known. This specimen belongs to a study of response to subunit inactivated influenza vaccine. Study results and limitations: Few new T cells, the authors suggested, are recruited by each seasonal influenza vaccination.

Each CDR3 protein is one row after TCRdb ran MiXCR on the RT-PCR reads. In the table there are 400,000 to 650,000 distinct CDR3 sequences, approximately 7.7% of which are singletons. Germline CDR1 and CDR2: SGHVS and FNYEAQ. The J segment lost 8 bases and the V segment lost 5 bases, leaving 9 bases of the junction unmatched. The CDR3 runs 15 residues. The V and J genes are TRBV7-6 and TRBJ1-6, with TRBD1 identical over 7 bases. The receptor was derived from a man in his fifties or sixties who received an inactivated influenza vaccine. The sample in question was PBMCs from blood, obtained around 25 months after vaccination. CDR3 nucleotide sequence: TGTGCCAGCAGCCCACGACAGGGAGGGGATTCACCCCTCCACTTT. Protein sequence: CASSPRQGGDSPLHF.